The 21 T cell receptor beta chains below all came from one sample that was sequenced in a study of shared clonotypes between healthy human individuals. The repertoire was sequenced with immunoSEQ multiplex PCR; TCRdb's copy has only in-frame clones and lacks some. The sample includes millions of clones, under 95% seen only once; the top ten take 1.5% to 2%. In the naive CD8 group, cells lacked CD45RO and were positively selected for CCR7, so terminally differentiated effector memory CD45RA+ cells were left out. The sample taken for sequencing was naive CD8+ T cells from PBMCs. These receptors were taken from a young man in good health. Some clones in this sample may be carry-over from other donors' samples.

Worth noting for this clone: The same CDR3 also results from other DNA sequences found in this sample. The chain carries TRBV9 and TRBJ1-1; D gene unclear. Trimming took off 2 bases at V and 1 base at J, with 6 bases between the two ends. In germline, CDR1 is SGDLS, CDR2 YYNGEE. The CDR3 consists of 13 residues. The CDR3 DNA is TGTGCCAGCAGCGTTTCAGAGAACACTGAAGCTTTCTTT. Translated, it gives CASSVSENTEAFF.

This CDR3 reads CASSEPRTGRSSGANVLTF. The CDR3 DNA follows: TGTGCCAGCAGCGAACCGAGGACAGGGCGCAGCTCTGGGGCCAACGTCCTGACTTTC. The chain carries TRBV7-9 and TRBJ2-6; 8 bases are a match to TRBD1. Germline V lookup: CDR1 SEHNR, CDR2 FQNEAQ (reference sequence). This CDR3 has 19 amino acids. V lost 5 bases to trimming and J lost 0 bases; unmatched junction nucleotides: 12.

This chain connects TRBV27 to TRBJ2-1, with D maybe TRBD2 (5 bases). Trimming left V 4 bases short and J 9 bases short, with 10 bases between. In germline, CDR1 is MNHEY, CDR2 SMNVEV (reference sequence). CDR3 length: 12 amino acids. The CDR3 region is CASSYLGGEQFF. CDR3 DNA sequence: TGTGCCAGCAGTTATCTAGGAGGTGAGCAGTTCTTC.

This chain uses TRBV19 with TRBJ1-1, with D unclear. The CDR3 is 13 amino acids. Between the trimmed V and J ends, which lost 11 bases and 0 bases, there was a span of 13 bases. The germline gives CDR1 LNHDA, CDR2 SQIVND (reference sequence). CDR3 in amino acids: CACLGNMNTEAFF. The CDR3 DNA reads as TGTGCCTGCCTAGGGAATATGAACACTGAAGCTTTCTTT. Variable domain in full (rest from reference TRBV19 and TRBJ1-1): DGGITQSPKYLFRKEGQNVTLSCEQNLNHDAMYWYRQDPGQGLRLIYYSQIVNDFQKGDIAEGYSVSREKKESFPLTVTSAQKNPTAFYLCACLGNMNTEAFFGQGTRLTVV.

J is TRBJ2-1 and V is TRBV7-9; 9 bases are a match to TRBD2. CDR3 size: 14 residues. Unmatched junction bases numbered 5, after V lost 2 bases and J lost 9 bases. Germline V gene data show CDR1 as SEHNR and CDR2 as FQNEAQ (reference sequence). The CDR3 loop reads CASSLPSGTGEQFF. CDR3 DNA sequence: TGTGCCAGCAGCTTACCTAGCGGGACCGGTGAGCAGTTCTTC. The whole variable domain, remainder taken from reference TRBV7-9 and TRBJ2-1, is DTGVSQNPRHKITKRGQNVTFRCDPISEHNRLYWYRQTLGQGPEFLTYFQNEAQLEKSRLLSDRFSAERPKGSFSTLEIQRTEQGDSAMYLCASSLPSGTGEQFFGPGTRLTVL.

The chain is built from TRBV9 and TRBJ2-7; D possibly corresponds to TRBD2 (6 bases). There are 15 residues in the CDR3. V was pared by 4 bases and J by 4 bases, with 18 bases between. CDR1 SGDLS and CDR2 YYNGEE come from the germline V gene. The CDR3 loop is CASSPYLAGPYEQYF. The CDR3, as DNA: TGTGCCAGCAGCCCGTACCTGGCGGGGCCATACGAGCAGTACTTC. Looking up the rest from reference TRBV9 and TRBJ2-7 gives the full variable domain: DSGVTQTPKHLITATGQRVTLRCSPRSGDLSVYWYQQSLDQGLQFLIQYYNGEERAKGNILERFSAQQFPDLHSELNLSSLELGDSALYFCASSPYLAGPYEQYFGPGTRLTVT.

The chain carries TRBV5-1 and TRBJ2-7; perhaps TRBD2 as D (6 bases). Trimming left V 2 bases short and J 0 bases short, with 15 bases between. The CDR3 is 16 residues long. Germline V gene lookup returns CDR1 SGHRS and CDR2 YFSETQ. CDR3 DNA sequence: TGCGCCAGCAGCTTCACCGCTAGCGACAACTCCTACGAGCAGTACTTC. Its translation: CASSFTASDNSYEQYF.

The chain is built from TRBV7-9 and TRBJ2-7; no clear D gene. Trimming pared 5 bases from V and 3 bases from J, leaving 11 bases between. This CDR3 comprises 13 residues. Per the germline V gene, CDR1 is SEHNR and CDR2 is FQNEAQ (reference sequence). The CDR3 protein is CASSPSQNYEQYF. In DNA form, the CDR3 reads TGTGCCAGCAGCCCAAGTCAAAACTACGAGCAGTACTTC.

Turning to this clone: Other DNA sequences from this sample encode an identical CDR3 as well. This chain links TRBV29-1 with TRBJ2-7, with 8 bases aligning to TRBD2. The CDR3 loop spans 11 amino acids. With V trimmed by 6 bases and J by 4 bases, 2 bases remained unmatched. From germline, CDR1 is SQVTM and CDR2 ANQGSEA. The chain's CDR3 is CSVGGDYEQYF. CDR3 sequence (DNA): TGCAGCGTCGGGGGGGATTACGAGCAGTACTTC.

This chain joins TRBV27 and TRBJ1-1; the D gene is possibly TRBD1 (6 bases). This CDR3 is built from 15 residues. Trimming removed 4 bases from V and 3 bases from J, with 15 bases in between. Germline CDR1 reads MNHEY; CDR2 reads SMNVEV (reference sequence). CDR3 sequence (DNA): TGTGCCAGCAGTTACTATTGGGGGGCGGACACTGAAGCTTTCTTT. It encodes CASSYYWGADTEAFF.

The CDR3 loop is CASSPVSPGLPIPPYEQYF. The CDR3 nucleotides read TGTGCCAGCAGTCCAGTATCCCCGGGACTCCCCATTCCCCCCTACGAGCAGTACTTC. V is TRBV27 and J is TRBJ2-7; weak D call: TRBD2 (6 bases). The CDR3 is made up of 19 amino acids. The germline V gene encodes CDR1 MNHEY and CDR2 SMNVEV (reference sequence). Trimming shortened V by 5 bases and J by 2 bases, and 28 bases separated the two germline ends.

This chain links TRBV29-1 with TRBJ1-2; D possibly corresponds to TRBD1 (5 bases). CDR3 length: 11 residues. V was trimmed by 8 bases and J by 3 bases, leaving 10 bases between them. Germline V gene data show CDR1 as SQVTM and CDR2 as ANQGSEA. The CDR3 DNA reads TGCAGCATAAGGGACGACTATGGCTACACCTTC. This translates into CSIRDDYGYTF.

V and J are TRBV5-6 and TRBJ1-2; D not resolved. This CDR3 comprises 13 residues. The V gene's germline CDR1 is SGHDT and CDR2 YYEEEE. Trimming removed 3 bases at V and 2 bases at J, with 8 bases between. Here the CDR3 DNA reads TGTGCCAGCAGCTATGGACGGAACTATGGCTACACCTTC. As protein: CASSYGRNYGYTF.

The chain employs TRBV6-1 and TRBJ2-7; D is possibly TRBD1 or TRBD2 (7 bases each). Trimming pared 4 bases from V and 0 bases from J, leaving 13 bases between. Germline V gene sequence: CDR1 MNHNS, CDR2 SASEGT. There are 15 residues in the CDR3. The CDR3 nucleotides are TGTGCCAGCAGTGTTGGGAGGGACAGCTCCTACGAGCAGTACTTC. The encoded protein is CASSVGRDSSYEQYF.

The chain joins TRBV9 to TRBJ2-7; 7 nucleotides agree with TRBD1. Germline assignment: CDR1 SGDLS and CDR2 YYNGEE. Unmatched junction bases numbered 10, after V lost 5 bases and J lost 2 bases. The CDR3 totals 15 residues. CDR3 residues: CASSVTGTDTYEQYF. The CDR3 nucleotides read TGTGCCAGCAGTGTGACCGGGACAGATACCTACGAGCAGTACTTC.

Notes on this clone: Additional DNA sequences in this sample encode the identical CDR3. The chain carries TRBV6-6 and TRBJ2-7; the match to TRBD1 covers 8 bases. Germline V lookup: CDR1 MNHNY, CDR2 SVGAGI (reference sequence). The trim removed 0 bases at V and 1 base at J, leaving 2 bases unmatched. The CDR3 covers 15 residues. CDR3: CASSYSTGGSYEQYF. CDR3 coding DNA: TGTGCCAGCAGTTACTCTACAGGGGGATCCTACGAGCAGTACTTC.

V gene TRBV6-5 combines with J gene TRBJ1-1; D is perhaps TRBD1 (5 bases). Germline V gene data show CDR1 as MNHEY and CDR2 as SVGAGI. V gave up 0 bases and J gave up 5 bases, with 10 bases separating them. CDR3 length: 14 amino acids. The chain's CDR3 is CASSYSQGWTEAFF. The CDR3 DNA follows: TGTGCCAGCAGTTACTCGCAGGGCTGGACTGAAGCTTTCTTT.

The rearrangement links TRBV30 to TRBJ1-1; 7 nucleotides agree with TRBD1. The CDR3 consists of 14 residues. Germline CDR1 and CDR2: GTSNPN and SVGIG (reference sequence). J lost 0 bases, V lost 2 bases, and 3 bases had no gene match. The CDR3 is CAWSRDRMNTEAFF. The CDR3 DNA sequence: TGTGCCTGGAGTAGGGACAGAATGAACACTGAAGCTTTCTTT. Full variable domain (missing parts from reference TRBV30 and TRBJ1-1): SQTIHQWPATLVQPVGSPLSLECTVEGTSNPNLYWYRQAAGRGLQLLFYSVGIGQISSEVPQNLSASRPQDRQFILSSKKLLLSDSGFYLCAWSRDRMNTEAFFGQGTRLTVV.

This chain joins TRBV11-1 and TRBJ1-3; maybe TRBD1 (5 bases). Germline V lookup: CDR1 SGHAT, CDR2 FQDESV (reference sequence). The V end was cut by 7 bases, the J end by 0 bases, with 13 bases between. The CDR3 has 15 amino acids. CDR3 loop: CASTWTPSSGNTIYF. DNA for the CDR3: TGTGCCAGCACCTGGACACCTAGCTCTGGAAACACCATATATTTT.

This CDR3 reads CSVEDLRDRGPETQYF. CDR3 coding DNA: TGCAGCGTTGAAGATCTCCGGGACAGGGGGCCAGAGACCCAGTACTTC. J is TRBJ2-5 and V is TRBV29-1, with 12 nucleotides matching TRBD1. Per the germline V gene, CDR1 is SQVTM and CDR2 is ANQGSEA. The CDR3 sequence is 16 residues long. V was clipped by 0 bases and J by 4 bases; unmatched bases: 6.

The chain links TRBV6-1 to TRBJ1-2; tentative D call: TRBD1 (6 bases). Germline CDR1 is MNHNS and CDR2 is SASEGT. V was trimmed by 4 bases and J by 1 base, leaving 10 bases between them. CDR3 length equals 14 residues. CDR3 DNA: TGTGCCAGCAGTGGTCTACAGGGTAACTATGGCTACACCTTC. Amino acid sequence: CASSGLQGNYGYTF.